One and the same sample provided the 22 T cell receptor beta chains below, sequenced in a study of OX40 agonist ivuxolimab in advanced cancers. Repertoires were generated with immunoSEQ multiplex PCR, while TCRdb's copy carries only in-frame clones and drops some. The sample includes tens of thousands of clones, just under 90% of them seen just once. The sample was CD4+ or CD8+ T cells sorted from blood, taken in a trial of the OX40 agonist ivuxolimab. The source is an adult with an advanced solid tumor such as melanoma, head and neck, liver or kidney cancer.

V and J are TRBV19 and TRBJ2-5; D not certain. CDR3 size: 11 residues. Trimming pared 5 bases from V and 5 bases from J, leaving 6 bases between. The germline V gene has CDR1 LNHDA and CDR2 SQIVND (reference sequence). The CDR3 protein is CASSLGETQYF. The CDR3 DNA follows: TGTGCCAGTAGTTTAGGGGAGACCCAGTACTTC.

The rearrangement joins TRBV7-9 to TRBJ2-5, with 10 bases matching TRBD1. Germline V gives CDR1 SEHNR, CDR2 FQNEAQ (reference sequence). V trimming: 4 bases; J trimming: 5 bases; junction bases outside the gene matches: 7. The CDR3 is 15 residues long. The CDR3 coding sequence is TGTGCCAGCAGCTACCTCGAGGGACAGGGGGAGACCCAGTACTTC. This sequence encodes CASSYLEGQGETQYF.

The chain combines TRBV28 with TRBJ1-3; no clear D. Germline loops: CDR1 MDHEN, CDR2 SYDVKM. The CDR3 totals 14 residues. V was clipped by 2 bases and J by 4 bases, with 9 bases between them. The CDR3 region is CASSLQRAGNTIYF. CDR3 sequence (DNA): TGTGCCAGCAGTTTACAGAGGGCAGGAAACACCATATATTTT.

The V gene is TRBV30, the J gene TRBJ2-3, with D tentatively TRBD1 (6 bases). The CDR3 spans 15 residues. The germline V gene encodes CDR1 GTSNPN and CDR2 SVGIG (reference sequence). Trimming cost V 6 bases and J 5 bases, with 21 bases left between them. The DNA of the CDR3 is TGTGCCTGTTCCGAGGGCAGGGGACGGTTAGATACGCAGTATTTT. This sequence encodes CACSEGRGRLDTQYF. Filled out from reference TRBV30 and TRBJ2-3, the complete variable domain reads SQTIHQWPATLVQPVGSPLSLECTVEGTSNPNLYWYRQAAGRGLQLLFYSVGIGQISSEVPQNLSASRPQDRQFILSSKKLLLSDSGFYLCACSEGRGRLDTQYFGPGTRLTVL.

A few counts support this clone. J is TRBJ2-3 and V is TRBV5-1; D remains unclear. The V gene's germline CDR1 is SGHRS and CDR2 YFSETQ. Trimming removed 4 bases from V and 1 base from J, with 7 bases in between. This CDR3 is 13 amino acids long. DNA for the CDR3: TGCGCCAGCAGCGCTACGGGCACAGATACGCAGTATTTT. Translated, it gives CASSATGTDTQYF. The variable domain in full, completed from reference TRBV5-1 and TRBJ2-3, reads KAGVTQTPRYLIKTRGQQVTLSCSPISGHRSVSWYQQTPGQGLQFLFEYFSETQRNKGNFPGRFSGRQFSNSRSEMNVSTLELGDSALYLCASSATGTDTQYFGPGTRLTVL.

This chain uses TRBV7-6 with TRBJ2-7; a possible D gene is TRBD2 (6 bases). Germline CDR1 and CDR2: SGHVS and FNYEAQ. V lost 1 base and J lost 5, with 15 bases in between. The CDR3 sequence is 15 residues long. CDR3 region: CASSLVGGDPNEQYF. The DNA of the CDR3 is TGTGCCAGCAGCTTAGTCGGCGGGGACCCTAACGAGCAGTACTTC.

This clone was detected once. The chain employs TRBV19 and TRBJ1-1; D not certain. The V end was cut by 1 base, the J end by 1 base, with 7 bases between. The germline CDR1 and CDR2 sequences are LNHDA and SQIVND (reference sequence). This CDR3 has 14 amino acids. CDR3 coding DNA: TGTGCCAGTAGTATAGTACCATCGAACACTGAAGCTTTCTTT. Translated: CASSIVPSNTEAFF.

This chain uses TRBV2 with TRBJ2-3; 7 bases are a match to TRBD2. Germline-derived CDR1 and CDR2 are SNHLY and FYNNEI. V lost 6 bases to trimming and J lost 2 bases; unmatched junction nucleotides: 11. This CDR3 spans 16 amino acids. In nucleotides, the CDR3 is TGTGCCAGCAGCGCACGAGGCGGGAGCCCCACAGATACGCAGTATTTT. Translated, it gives CASSARGGSPTDTQYF.

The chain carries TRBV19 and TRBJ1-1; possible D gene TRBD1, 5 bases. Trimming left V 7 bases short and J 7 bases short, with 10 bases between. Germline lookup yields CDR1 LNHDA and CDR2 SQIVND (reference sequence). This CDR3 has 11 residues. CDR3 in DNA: TGTGCCAGTACAGGGTATCGTGAAGCTTTCTTT. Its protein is CASTGYREAFF.

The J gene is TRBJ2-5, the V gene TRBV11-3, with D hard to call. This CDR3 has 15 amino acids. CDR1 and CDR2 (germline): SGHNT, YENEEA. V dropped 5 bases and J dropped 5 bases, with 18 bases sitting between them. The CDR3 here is CASSPLTGLWETQYF. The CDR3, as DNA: TGTGCCAGCAGCCCGTTAACGGGTTTGTGGGAGACCCAGTACTTC.

Here the CDR3 DNA reads TGCGCCAGCAGCTTGTCGGGGGTAGAGCAGTACTTC. This sequence encodes CASSLSGVEQYF. The chain employs TRBV5-1 and TRBJ2-7, with D possibly being TRBD2 (6 bases). With 1 base removed from V and 7 bases from J, the gap between germline ends came to 9 bases. The V gene's germline CDR1 is SGHRS and CDR2 YFSETQ. The CDR3 spans 12 residues.

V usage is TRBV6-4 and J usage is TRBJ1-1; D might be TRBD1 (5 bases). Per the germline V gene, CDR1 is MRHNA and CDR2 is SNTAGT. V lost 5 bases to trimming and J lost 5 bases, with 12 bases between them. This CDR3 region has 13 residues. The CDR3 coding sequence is TGTGCCAGCAGTTCTCAGGGAGGGACTGAAGCTTTCTTT. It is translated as CASSSQGGTEAFF.

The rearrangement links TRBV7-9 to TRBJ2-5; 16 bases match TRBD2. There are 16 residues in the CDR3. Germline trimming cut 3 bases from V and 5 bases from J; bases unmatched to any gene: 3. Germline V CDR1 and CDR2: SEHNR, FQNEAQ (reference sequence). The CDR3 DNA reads TGTGCCAGCAGCTTGGGACTAGCGGGAGGGCGGGAGACCCAGTACTTC. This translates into CASSLGLAGGRETQYF.

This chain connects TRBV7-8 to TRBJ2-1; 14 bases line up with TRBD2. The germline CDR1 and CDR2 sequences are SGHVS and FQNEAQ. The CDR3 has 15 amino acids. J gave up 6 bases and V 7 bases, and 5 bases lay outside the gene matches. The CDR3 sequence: CASTPGLAGGNEQFF. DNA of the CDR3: TGTGCCAGCACTCCAGGACTAGCGGGAGGCAATGAGCAGTTCTTC.

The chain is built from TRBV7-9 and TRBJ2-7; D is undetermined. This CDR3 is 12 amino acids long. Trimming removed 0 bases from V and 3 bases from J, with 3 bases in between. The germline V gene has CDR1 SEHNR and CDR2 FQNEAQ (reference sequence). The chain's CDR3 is CASSLADYEQYF. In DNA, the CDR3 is TGTGCCAGCAGCTTAGCGGACTACGAGCAGTACTTC.

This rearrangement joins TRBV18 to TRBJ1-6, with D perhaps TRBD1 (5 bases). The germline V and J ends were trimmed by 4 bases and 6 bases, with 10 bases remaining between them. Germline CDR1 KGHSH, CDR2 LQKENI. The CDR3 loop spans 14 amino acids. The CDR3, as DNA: TGTGCCAGCTCACGTGCAGGGTCTAATTCACCCCTCCACTTT. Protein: CASSRAGSNSPLHF.

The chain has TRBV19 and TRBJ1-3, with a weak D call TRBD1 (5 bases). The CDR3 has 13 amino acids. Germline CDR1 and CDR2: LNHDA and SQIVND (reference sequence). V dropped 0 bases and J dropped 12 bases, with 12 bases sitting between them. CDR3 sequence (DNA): TGTGCCAGTAGTATAGAAGACGAGGGGTACATATATTTT. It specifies CASSIEDEGYIYF.

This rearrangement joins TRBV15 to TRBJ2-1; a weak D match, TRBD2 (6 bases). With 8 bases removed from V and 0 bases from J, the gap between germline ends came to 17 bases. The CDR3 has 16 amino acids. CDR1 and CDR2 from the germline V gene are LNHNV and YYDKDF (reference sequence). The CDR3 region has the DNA TGTGCCACCCGACTAGGGCGACAAAGCTCCTACAATGAGCAGTTCTTC. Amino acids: CATRLGRQSSYNEQFF.

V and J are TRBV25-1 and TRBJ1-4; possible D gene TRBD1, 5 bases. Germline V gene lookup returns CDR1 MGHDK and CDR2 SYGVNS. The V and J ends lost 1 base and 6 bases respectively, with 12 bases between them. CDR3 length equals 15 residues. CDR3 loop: CASSEFGSGDEKLFF. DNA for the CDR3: TGTGCCAGCAGTGAATTCGGCTCGGGGGATGAAAAACTGTTTTTT.

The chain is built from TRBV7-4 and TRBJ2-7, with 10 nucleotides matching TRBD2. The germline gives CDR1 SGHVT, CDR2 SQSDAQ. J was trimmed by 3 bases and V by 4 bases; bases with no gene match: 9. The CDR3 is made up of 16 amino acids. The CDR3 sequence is CASSYGAPSGSYEQYF. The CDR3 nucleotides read TGTGCCAGCAGCTACGGCGCCCCTAGCGGGAGCTACGAGCAGTACTTC.

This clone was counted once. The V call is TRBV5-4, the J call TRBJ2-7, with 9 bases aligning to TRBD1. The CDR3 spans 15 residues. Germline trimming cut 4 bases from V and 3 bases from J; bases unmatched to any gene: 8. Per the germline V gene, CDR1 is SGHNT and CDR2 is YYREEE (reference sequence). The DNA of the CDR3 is TGTGCCAGCAGCCCGGGACAGGGAGCCCTCTACGAGCAGTACTTC. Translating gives CASSPGQGALYEQYF.

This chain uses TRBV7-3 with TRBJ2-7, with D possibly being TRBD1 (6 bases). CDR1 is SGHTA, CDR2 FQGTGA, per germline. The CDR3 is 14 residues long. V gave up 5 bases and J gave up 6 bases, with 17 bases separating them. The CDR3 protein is CASSPQGAMGEQYF. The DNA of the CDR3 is TGTGCCAGCAGCCCACAGGGTGCCATGGGCGAGCAGTACTTC.